A selection of T cell receptor beta chains follows, all from one sample in a study of cytomegalovirus exposure and HLA in healthy donors. Method: immunoSEQ multiplex PCR; TCRdb's copy keeps in-frame clones and lacks some. The sample shows more than 45,000 clones, approximately 70% of them seen only once. Sample: PBMCs. These receptors all stem from a woman in her sixties in good health and CMV-seropositive. CDR3s include the opening cysteine and the closing phenylalanine or tryptophan. D genes are given only for firm matches. Clone size is given for some rows only: seen once, a few or many times, or a class if the clone is expanded.

NA	TRBV19	TRBJ1-2	NA	CASSVSRDLGYTF	TGTGCCAGTAGTGTCTCCCGCGATCTAGGCTACACCTTC
NA	TRBV5-8	TRBJ2-3	NA	CASSLREHTDTQYF	TGTGCCAGCAGCCTCAGGGAACACACAGATACGCAGTATTTT
NA	TRBV7-9	TRBJ1-1	NA	CSSSLESGRAFF	TGTTCCAGCAGCTTAGAATCGGGTAGGGCTTTCTTT
NA	TRBV6-5	TRBJ2-7	NA	CASSTRRKFSDEQYF	TGTGCCAGCAGTACCCGAAGAAAGTTCTCGGACGAGCAGTACTTC
NA	TRBV21-1	TRBJ1-6	NA	CASSKPFREFVLNSPLHF	TGTGCCAGCAGCAAACCCTTCCGGGAATTTGTTCTTAATTCACCCCTCCACTTT
TRBD1	TRBV7-2	TRBJ2-6	NA	CASSRRTGGAGANVLTF	TGTGCCAGCAGCCGGCGGACAGGGGGCGCCGGGGCCAACGTCCTGACTTTC
NA	TRBV7-9	TRBJ2-3	NA	CASSSSTDTQYF	TGTGCCAGCAGCTCGAGCACAGATACGCAGTATTTT
NA	TRBV11-1	TRBJ1-1	NA	CASSERPTGNTEAFF	TGTGCCAGCAGCGAAAGGCCGACAGGGAACACTGAAGCTTTCTTT
NA	TRBV20-1	TRBJ2-5	NA	CSAREWETQYF	TGCAGTGCTCGGGAGTGGGAGACCCAGTACTTC
TRBD1	TRBV6-5	TRBJ1-5	NA	CASSPLGQGNQPQHF	TGTGCCAGCAGTCCGCTGGGACAGGGAAATCAGCCCCAGCATTTT
NA	TRBV7-2	TRBJ2-5	NA	CASSSTVTQETQYF	TGTGCCAGCAGCTCCACCGTTACACAAGAGACCCAGTACTTC
TRBD1	TRBV5-5	TRBJ1-2	NA	CASSLGTGKPNGYTF	TGTGCCAGCAGCCTAGGGACAGGGAAGCCCAATGGCTACACCTTC
TRBD1	TRBV7-2	TRBJ1-2	NA	CASSPRPGTGEYGYTF	TGTGCCAGCAGCCCGCGACCTGGGACAGGGGAGTATGGCTACACCTTC
NA	TRBV5-4	TRBJ2-1	NA	CASSSPTGESNEQFF	TGTGCCAGCAGCTCACCGACGGGGGAATCCAATGAGCAGTTCTTC
NA	TRBV7-2	TRBJ1-5	NA	CASSREGGQPQHF	TGTGCCAGCAGCCGGGAGGGAGGGCAGCCCCAGCATTTT
NA	TRBV27	TRBJ2-7	NA	CASSSNPLYGQYF	TGTGCCAGCAGTTCAAACCCACTATACGGGCAGTACTTC
NA	TRBV9	TRBJ2-2	NA	CASSAGWGVSGELFF	TGTGCCAGCAGCGCGGGATGGGGGGTTAGCGGGGAGCTGTTTTTT
NA	TRBV5-1	TRBJ1-2	NA	CASSLDGRDSYGYTF	TGCGCCAGCAGCTTGGATGGCAGGGATAGCTATGGCTACACCTTC
NA	TRBV9	TRBJ2-3	NA	CASSPRGTTGTQYF	TGTGCCAGCAGCCCGAGGGGGACCACAGGTACGCAGTATTTT
TRBD1	TRBV7-2	TRBJ1-2	NA	CASSLVGTGINYGYTF	TGTGCCAGCAGCTTAGTCGGGACAGGTATTAATTATGGCTACACCTTC
NA	TRBV6-1	TRBJ2-6	few	CASHRDSGANVLTF	TGTGCCAGCCACAGGGACTCTGGGGCCAACGTCCTGACTTTC
TRBD1	TRBV19	TRBJ2-2	NA	CASSYQTGMAGELFF	TGTGCCAGTAGCTACCAGACAGGGATGGCCGGGGAGCTGTTTTTT
TRBD2	TRBV5-1	TRBJ2-5	once	CASSLNGGAGETQYF	TGCGCCAGCAGCTTGAACGGGGGGGCGGGAGAGACCCAGTACTTC
NA	TRBV5-8	TRBJ1-3	few	CASSLGRRSSGNTIYF	TGTGCCAGCAGCTTGGGCAGGAGGAGCTCTGGAAACACCATATATTTT
TRBD1	TRBV2	TRBJ1-1	NA	CASSSGQGRTEAFF	TGTGCCAGCAGTTCTGGACAGGGTAGAACTGAAGCTTTCTTT
NA	TRBV2	TRBJ1-2	NA	CASSERYGYTF	TGTGCCAGCAGTGAACGGTATGGCTACACCTTC
TRBD1	TRBV18	TRBJ1-6	NA	CASSPMPQGANSPLHF	TGTGCCAGCTCACCGATGCCACAGGGGGCGAATTCACCCCTCCACTTT
NA	TRBV7-3	TRBJ1-1	NA	CASSSLGLNTEAFF	TGTGCCAGCAGCTCCTTGGGCTTGAACACTGAAGCTTTCTTT
TRBD2	TRBV5-1	TRBJ2-3	NA	CASSWPLAGGSTDTQYF	TGCGCCAGCAGCTGGCCACTAGCGGGGGGAAGCACAGATACGCAGTATTTT
TRBD1	TRBV5-8	TRBJ1-5	NA	CASSLGTGNQPQHF	TGTGCCAGCAGCCTCGGGACAGGCAATCAGCCCCAGCATTTT